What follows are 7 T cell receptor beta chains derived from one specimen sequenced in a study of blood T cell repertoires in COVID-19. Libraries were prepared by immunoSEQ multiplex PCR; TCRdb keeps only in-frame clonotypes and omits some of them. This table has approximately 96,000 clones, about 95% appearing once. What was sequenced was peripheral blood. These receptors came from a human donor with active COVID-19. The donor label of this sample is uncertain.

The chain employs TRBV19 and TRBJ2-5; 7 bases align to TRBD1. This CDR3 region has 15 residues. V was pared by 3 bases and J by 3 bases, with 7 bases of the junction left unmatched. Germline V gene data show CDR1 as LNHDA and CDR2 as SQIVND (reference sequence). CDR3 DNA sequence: TGTGCCAGTAGTATTGGGGGCACAGGGGAAGAGACCCAGTACTTC. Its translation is CASSIGGTGEETQYF.

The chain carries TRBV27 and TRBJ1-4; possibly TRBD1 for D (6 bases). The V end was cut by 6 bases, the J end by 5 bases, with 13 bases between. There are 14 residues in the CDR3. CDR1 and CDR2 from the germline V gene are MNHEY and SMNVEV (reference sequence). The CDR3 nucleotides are TGTGCCAGCAGGCCGACAGGATTCAATGAAAAACTGTTTTTT. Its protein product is CASRPTGFNEKLFF.

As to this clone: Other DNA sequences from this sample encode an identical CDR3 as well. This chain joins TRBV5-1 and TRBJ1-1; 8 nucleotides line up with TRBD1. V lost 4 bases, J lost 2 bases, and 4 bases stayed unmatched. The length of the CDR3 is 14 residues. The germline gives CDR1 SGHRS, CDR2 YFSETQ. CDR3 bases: TGCGCCAGCAGCCCGGGGACAGGTAACACTGAAGCTTTCTTT. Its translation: CASSPGTGNTEAFF.

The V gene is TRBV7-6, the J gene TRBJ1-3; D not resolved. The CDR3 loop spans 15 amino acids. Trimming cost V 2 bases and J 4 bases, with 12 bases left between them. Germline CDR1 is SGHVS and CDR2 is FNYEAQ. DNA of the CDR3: TGTGCCAGCAGCTTAACAGAGAAAGAAGGAAACACCATATATTTT. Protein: CASSLTEKEGNTIYF.

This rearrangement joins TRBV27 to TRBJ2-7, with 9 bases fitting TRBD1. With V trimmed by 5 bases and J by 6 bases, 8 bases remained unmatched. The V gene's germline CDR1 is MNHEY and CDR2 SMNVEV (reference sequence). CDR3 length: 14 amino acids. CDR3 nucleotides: TGTGCCAGCAGTATCCCTGGGACAGGGTCCGAGCAGTACTTC. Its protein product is CASSIPGTGSEQYF.

In DNA form, the CDR3 reads TGTGCCAGCAGCTTGGAGCGCAGTTTCTATGGCTACACCTTC. The encoded protein is CASSLERSFYGYTF. The rearrangement links TRBV5-4 to TRBJ1-2; no definite D call. CDR3 length equals 14 residues. V lost 0 bases and J lost 4, with 10 bases in between. Germline CDR1 SGHNT, CDR2 YYREEE (reference sequence).

The CDR3 DNA reads as TGTGCCACGAGTCCGGGCTCTGGGGCCAACGTCCTGACTTTC. It specifies CATSPGSGANVLTF. The chain is built from TRBV19 and TRBJ2-6; D call uncertain. CDR1 is LNHDA and CDR2 is SQIVND in the germline V gene (reference sequence). V was trimmed by 10 bases and J by 0 bases, leaving 10 bases between them. The CDR3 consists of 14 residues.